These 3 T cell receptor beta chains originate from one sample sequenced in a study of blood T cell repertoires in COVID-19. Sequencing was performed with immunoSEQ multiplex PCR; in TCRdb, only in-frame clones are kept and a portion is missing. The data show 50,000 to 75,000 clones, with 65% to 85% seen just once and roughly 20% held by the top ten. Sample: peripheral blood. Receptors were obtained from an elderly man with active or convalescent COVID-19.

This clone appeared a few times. Written as DNA, the CDR3 is TGTGCCAGCAGACCAATCCGACTACTCACTGAAGCTTTCTTT. Protein product: CASRPIRLLTEAFF. The rearrangement links TRBV6-5 to TRBJ1-1; D not resolved. V lost 6 bases to trimming and J lost 4 bases, with 15 bases between them. The CDR3 sequence is 14 residues long. Germline values: CDR1 MNHEY, CDR2 SVGAGI.

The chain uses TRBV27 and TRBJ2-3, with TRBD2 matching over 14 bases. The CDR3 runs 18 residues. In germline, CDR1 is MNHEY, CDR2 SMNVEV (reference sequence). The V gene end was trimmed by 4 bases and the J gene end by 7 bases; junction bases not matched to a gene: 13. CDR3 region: CASSSGTSGSVRPNTQYF. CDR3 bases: TGTGCCAGCAGTTCCGGGACTAGCGGGAGTGTGAGGCCGAATACGCAGTATTTT.

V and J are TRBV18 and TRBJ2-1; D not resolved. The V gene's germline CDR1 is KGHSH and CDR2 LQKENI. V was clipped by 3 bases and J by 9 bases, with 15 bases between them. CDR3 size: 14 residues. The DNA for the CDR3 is TGTGCCAGCTCACCCGCGTTAGAGCCTGGTGAGCAGTTCTTC. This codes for CASSPALEPGEQFF. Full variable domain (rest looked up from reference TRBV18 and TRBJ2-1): NAGVMQNPRHLVRRRGQEARLRCSPMKGHSHVYWYRQLPEEGLKFMVYLQKENIIDESGMPKERFSAEFPKEGPSILRIQQVVRGDSAAYFCASSPALEPGEQFFGPGTRLTVL.